This passage covers 15 T cell receptor beta chains from one sample sequenced in a study of post-analysis software for immune sequencing data (dated by TCRdb to between 2014 and 2016). These receptors' antigens are unknown. The research as a whole found: Roughly 5 TRBV segments, including TRBV5-6, TRBV5-1 and TRBV20-1, were significantly more frequent in patients than controls.

Library creation used PCR. Sequencing was carried out with an Illumina HiSeq 2500. To reduce PCR and sequencing biases, unique molecular identifiers were incorporated into the TCR beta cDNA libraries. The public reads were quality trimmed at Q25 with fastp and then assembled into clones with MiXCR by TCRdb, keeping productive beta chains. A single entry per CDR3 protein holds the most common genes and DNA from its merged rows. The sample table shows roughly 700,000 distinct CDR3 sequences, and just under 30% are seen once. In total, the top ten clones hold 0.56% of the sample. Sequenced input: blood. These TCRs come from a girl aged 10 to 17 with multiple sclerosis.

This clonotype was seen a handful of times. The chain carries TRBV20-1 and TRBJ2-1; 9 bases fit TRBD1. This CDR3 is 14 amino acids long. Germline V gives CDR1 DFQATT, CDR2 SNEGSKA (reference sequence). J was trimmed by 5 bases and V by 2 bases; bases with no gene match: 4. The DNA of the CDR3 is TGCAGTGCTAGAAGACAGGGGGAGGACAATGAGCAGTTCTTC. The encoded protein is CSARRQGEDNEQFF.

In its sample, this clonotype was seen once. The chain joins TRBV6-2 or TRBV6-3 to TRBJ2-1; 16 nucleotides line up with TRBD2. J lost 2 bases, V lost 6 bases, and 4 bases had no gene match. The CDR3 runs 17 residues. Germline V gene lookup returns CDR1 MNHEY and CDR2 SVGEGT. The CDR3 sequence is CASRGTSGRDTYNEQFF. In DNA, the CDR3 is TGTGCCAGCAGGGGGACTAGCGGGAGGGATACCTACAATGAGCAGTTCTTC.

This clonotype has just a few counts. J is TRBJ2-1 and V is TRBV20-1; 7 positions match TRBD2. With V trimmed by 1 base and J by 4 bases, 4 bases remained unmatched. Per the germline V gene, CDR1 is DFQATT and CDR2 is SNEGSKA (reference sequence). This CDR3 is built from 14 residues. CDR3 nucleotide sequence: TGCAGTGCTAGAGTGCGGGAGAGGTACAATGAGCAGTTCTTC. Translated, it gives CSARVRERYNEQFF.

The CDR3 sequence: CSARDPAGFRTDTQYF. CDR3 nucleotide sequence: TGCAGTGCTAGAGATCCGGCAGGTTTCCGCACAGATACGCAGTATTTT. This chain links TRBV20-1 with TRBJ2-3, with no clear D. Germline V lookup: CDR1 DFQATT, CDR2 SNEGSKA (reference sequence). V was clipped by 0 bases and J by 1 base, with 14 bases between them. The CDR3 sequence is 16 residues long.

This clonotype appeared a few times. This rearrangement joins TRBV6-5 to TRBJ2-5; 8 bases are shared with TRBD1. The V and J ends lost 7 bases and 5 bases, in that order; junction bases with no gene match: 12. The V gene's germline CDR1 is MNHEY and CDR2 SVGAGI. This CDR3 comprises 15 residues. CDR3 residues: CASTLGMTGDETQYF. DNA for the CDR3: TGTGCCAGCACCCTGGGTATGACAGGGGATGAGACCCAGTACTTC.

The V and J genes are TRBV25-1 and TRBJ2-5; D is perhaps TRBD2 (6 bases). Germline CDR1 reads MGHDK; CDR2 reads SYGVNS. This CDR3 spans 14 amino acids. Trimming took 3 bases from V and 4 from J, leaving 12 bases between them. CDR3 loop: CASSDPGSLETQYF. CDR3 nucleotides: TGTGCCAGCAGTGACCCCGGGAGCTTAGAGACCCAGTACTTC.

The rearrangement joins TRBV20-1 to TRBJ2-7; D is unresolved. CDR1 and CDR2 from the germline V gene are DFQATT and SNEGSKA (reference sequence). The CDR3 is 15 amino acids. V lost 0 bases, J lost 4 bases, and 16 bases lay in between. CDR3 loop: CSARDPWARLYEQYF. The CDR3, as DNA: TGCAGTGCTAGAGATCCCTGGGCTAGGCTTTACGAGCAGTACTTC.

There are a few counts of this clonotype. The chain combines TRBV27 with TRBJ2-7; D is unclear. Germline CDR1 MNHEY, CDR2 SMNVEV (reference sequence). The CDR3 runs to 9 residues. The V end lost 8 bases, the J end lost 8 bases, and 7 bases lay between the germline ends. In DNA form, the CDR3 reads TGTGCCAGCTCCGACCAGCAGTACTTC. Its protein product is CASSDQQYF.

The rearrangement uses TRBV20-1 and TRBJ2-5; 7 bases align to TRBD1. The V and J ends lost 1 base and 5 bases, in that order; junction bases with no gene match: 10. This CDR3 has 15 residues. CDR1 is DFQATT and CDR2 is SNEGSKA in the germline V gene (reference sequence). The CDR3 loop is CSARVLLTGSETQYF. The CDR3 DNA is TGCAGTGCTAGAGTTCTCCTGACAGGGAGTGAGACCCAGTACTTC.

V and J are TRBV11-2 and TRBJ2-1; TRBD2 might be the D (6 bases). The CDR3 is 13 amino acids. In germline, CDR1 is SGHAT, CDR2 FQNNGV. Deletions cut 5 bases from V and 9 bases from J, with 14 bases between. Here the CDR3 reads CASSPTVEGEQFF. The CDR3, as DNA: TGTGCCAGCAGCCCAACCGTGGAGGGTGAGCAGTTCTTC.

There are a few counts of this clonotype. This rearrangement joins TRBV20-1 to TRBJ1-2; no reliable D call. Germline-derived CDR1 and CDR2 are DFQATT and SNEGSKA (reference sequence). V was cut by 3 bases and J by 6 bases, with 8 bases left in between. The CDR3 is 11 amino acids. The CDR3 nucleotides are TGCAGTGCTAGGCGACGGGATGGCTACACCTTC. This sequence encodes CSARRRDGYTF.

The V and J genes are TRBV5-1 and TRBJ2-3, with 7 bases lining up with TRBD1. This CDR3 is built from 14 residues. Per germline, CDR1 SGHRS and CDR2 YFSETQ. V gave up 4 bases and J gave up 6 bases; unmatched junction bases: 8. The CDR3 coding sequence is TGCGCCAGCAGCCCAGAGACAGGGCTGGATACGCAGTATTTT. Translating gives CASSPETGLDTQYF.

This clonotype was detected a few times. The V and J genes are TRBV6-2 or TRBV6-3 and TRBJ2-7; D may be TRBD2 (5 bases). Trimming removed 4 bases at V and 0 bases at J, with 16 bases between. This CDR3 is 16 amino acids long. The germline gives CDR1 MNHEY, CDR2 SVGEGT. CDR3 DNA sequence: TGTGCCAGCAGTTCAAGCGGCGGGCTAAGCTCCTACGAGCAGTACTTC. Protein sequence: CASSSSGGLSSYEQYF.

This clonotype has a handful of counts. The gene calls are TRBV10-3 and TRBJ2-5; TRBD2 agrees at 11 bases. The CDR3 consists of 14 residues. The germline CDR1 and CDR2 sequences are ENHRY and SYGVKD. V lost 10 bases and J lost 5; bases outside the gene matches: 9. The DNA for the CDR3 is TGTGCCACCACTAGCGGGAGCGCAGGGGAGACCCAGTACTTC. This encodes CATTSGSAGETQYF.

The V and J genes are TRBV6-2 or TRBV6-3 and TRBJ1-5; D gene uncertain. Trimming removed 0 bases from V and 6 bases from J, with 9 bases in between. Germline V lookup: CDR1 MNHEY, CDR2 SVGEGT. The CDR3 extends over 14 amino acids. This CDR3 is CASSYSLGFQPQHF. CDR3 sequence (DNA): TGTGCCAGCAGTTACTCGCTGGGTTTTCAGCCCCAGCATTTT.